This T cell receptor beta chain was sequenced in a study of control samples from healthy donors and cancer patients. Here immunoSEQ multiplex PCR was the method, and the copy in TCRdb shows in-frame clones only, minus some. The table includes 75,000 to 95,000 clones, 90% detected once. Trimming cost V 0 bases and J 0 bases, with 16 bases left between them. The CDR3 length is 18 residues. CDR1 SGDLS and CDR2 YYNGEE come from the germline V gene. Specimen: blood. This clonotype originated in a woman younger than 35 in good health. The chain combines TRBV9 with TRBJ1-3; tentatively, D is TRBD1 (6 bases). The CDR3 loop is CASSVGATGHFSGNTIYF. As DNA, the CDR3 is TGTGCCAGCAGCGTAGGGGCCACAGGGCATTTCTCTGGAAACACCATATATTTT.